The 7 T cell receptor beta chains reported below all come from one sample, sequenced in a study of blood T cell repertoires in COVID-19. Using immunoSEQ multiplex PCR, the repertoire was profiled, and TCRdb retains in-frame clones only, with some absent. The sample carries about 300,000 clones, around 90% recorded once. Material: PBMCs or T cells enriched from blood (not recorded which). The origin of the receptors is a woman aged 18-35 years with acute COVID-19.

This clone is a singleton in its sample. CDR3 sequence: CASSVAGRGSTDTQYF. CDR3 coding DNA: TGTGCCAGCAGTGTGGCAGGGCGGGGTAGCACAGATACGCAGTATTTT. The rearrangement joins TRBV28 to TRBJ2-3; D possibly corresponds to TRBD2 (6 bases). CDR1 is MDHEN and CDR2 is SYDVKM in the germline V gene. V was clipped by 5 bases and J by 0 bases, with 15 bases between them. The CDR3 runs 16 residues.

The chain has TRBV14 and TRBJ2-7; TRBD2 matches at 8 bases. V trimming: 2 bases; J trimming: 2 bases; junction bases outside the gene matches: 5. The CDR3 totals 15 residues. Looked up from germline, CDR1 is SGHDN and CDR2 is FVKESK. The CDR3 DNA follows: TGTGCCAGCAGCCAACGAGCGGGAGTAACCTACGAGCAGTACTTC. Its translation is CASSQRAGVTYEQYF. The variable domain in full, with the rest retrieved from reference TRBV14 and TRBJ2-7, is EAGVTQFPSHSVIEKGQTVTLRCDPISGHDNLYWYRRVMGKEIKFLLHFVKESKQDESGMPNNRFLAERTGGTYSTLKVQPAELEDSGVYFCASSQRAGVTYEQYFGPGTRLTVT.

V usage is TRBV27 and J usage is TRBJ2-2; D not certain. Germline CDR1 is MNHEY and CDR2 is SMNVEV (reference sequence). Trimming shortened V by 0 bases and J by 3 bases, and 14 bases separated the two germline ends. There are 17 residues in the CDR3. The CDR3 nucleotides are TGTGCCAGCAGTTTATCTCTCCTCACCTCAGACACCGGGGAGCTGTTTTTT. Translating it yields CASSLSLLTSDTGELFF.

The CDR3 DNA reads as TGTGCCAGCAGTGAGAGGTCAGACGGGGGGTATGGCTACACCTTC. Translation gives CASSERSDGGYGYTF. The chain employs TRBV6-4 and TRBJ1-2; D possibly corresponds to TRBD1 (5 bases). V lost 3 bases and J 5 bases, leaving 16 bases between the germline ends. This CDR3 comprises 15 residues. Germline CDR1 reads MRHNA; CDR2 reads SNTAGT.

This chain connects TRBV12-3 or TRBV12-4 to TRBJ1-1; D uncertain. Trimming shortened V by 5 bases and J by 4 bases, and 11 bases separated the two germline ends. This CDR3 is built from 13 residues. Here the CDR3 DNA reads TGTGCCAGCAGTGTACGGGAGCCCACTGAAGCTTTCTTT. Its translation: CASSVREPTEAFF.

This clone was observed a single time. Within the sample, other DNA sequences also encode this same CDR3. V gene TRBV19 combines with J gene TRBJ1-6; no clear D. V was clipped by 3 bases and J by 8 bases, with 8 bases between them. Germline V gene sequence: CDR1 LNHDA, CDR2 SQIVND (reference sequence). The CDR3 extends over 13 amino acids. The CDR3 nucleotides read TGTGCCAGTAGTATCACTCGCGATTCACCCCTCCACTTT. Protein: CASSITRDSPLHF.

This chain connects TRBV20-1 to TRBJ2-3; 11 positions match TRBD1. CDR1 is DFQATT, CDR2 SNEGSKA, per germline (reference sequence). The junction had 3 bases not matched to a gene; V was cut back by 3 bases and J by 4 bases. This CDR3 spans 14 amino acids. The CDR3 sequence is CSASPGQGADTQYF. Written as DNA, the CDR3 is TGCAGTGCTAGTCCGGGACAGGGGGCAGATACGCAGTATTTT.